This entry lists 22 T cell receptor beta chains sequenced from one sample in a study of shared clonotypes between healthy human individuals. Clones were read by immunoSEQ multiplex PCR, and TCRdb kept only the in-frame ones, dropping some. The sample shows about 2 million clones, about 95% of them seen only once. Naive CD8 cells comprised CD45RO-negative, CCR7-positively selected cells, excluding terminally differentiated effector memory CD45RA+ cells. Input material: naive CD8+ T cells sorted from blood. The receptors stem from a man in his late teens or twenties in good health.

Concerning this clone itself: At the DNA level, this CDR3 is encoded by other sequences in the same sample as well. This chain links TRBV13 with TRBJ2-7, with D perhaps matching TRBD1 (6 bases). The CDR3 contains 12 residues. Trimming shortened V by 6 bases and J by 3 bases, and 9 bases separated the two germline ends. Germline V CDR1 and CDR2: PRHDT, FYEKMQ (reference sequence). CDR3 DNA: TGTGCCAGCAGTTCGGACAGCTACGAGCAGTACTTC. It specifies CASSSDSYEQYF.

The genes are TRBV12-5 and TRBJ2-5; 9 nucleotides align to TRBD1. Germline V gene lookup returns CDR1 LGHNT and CDR2 FRNRAP. The CDR3 consists of 14 residues. V shed 11 bases and J 5 bases; nucleotides not matched to a gene: 12. CDR3 coding DNA: TGTGCTGTATGGACCGGGACAGGGATTGAGACCCAGTACTTC. Its translation is CAVWTGTGIETQYF.

The chain uses TRBV19 and TRBJ1-4; 7 bases match TRBD1. The germline CDR1 and CDR2 sequences are LNHDA and SQIVND (reference sequence). CDR3 length: 15 amino acids. The junction had 7 bases not matched to a gene; V was cut back by 5 bases and J by 4 bases. The DNA for the CDR3 is TGTGCCAGTAGTCCGTGGGACAGCAGTAATGAAAAACTGTTTTTT. As protein: CASSPWDSSNEKLFF.

The chain carries TRBV27 and TRBJ1-1; the D is unclear. V gave up 3 bases and J gave up 3 bases, with 14 bases separating them. The CDR3 spans 15 residues. CDR1 and CDR2 (germline): MNHEY, SMNVEV (reference sequence). CDR3 amino acids: CASSFGLAGDTEAFF. CDR3 nucleotides: TGTGCCAGCAGTTTCGGCTTAGCCGGGGACACTGAAGCTTTCTTT.

The rearrangement joins TRBV5-6 to TRBJ1-1; 9 bases agree with TRBD1. CDR3 length: 16 amino acids. The V and J ends lost 4 bases and 3 bases, in that order; junction bases with no gene match: 10. Per germline, CDR1 SGHDT and CDR2 YYEEEE. The CDR3 loop reads CASSPGQGRADTEAFF. CDR3 bases: TGTGCCAGCAGCCCGGGACAGGGAAGAGCGGACACTGAAGCTTTCTTT.

This clone appeared once. This same CDR3 is encoded by further DNA sequences in the sample. V gene TRBV5-6 combines with J gene TRBJ2-7, with 9 nucleotides matching TRBD1. The CDR3 extends over 13 amino acids. Germline V CDR1 and CDR2: SGHDT, YYEEEE. The junction had 0 bases not matched to a gene; V was cut back by 0 bases and J by 5 bases. CDR3 region: CASSLGQGDEQYF. CDR3 sequence (DNA): TGTGCCAGCAGCTTGGGACAGGGGGACGAGCAGTACTTC.

The chain joins TRBV6-1 to TRBJ2-7; D is undetermined. V was pared by 3 bases and J by 3 bases, with 12 bases between. The germline V gene encodes CDR1 MNHNS and CDR2 SASEGT. The CDR3 is 14 residues long. CDR3 protein: CASSDPAGFYEQYF. Written as DNA, the CDR3 is TGTGCCAGCAGTGATCCGGCCGGGTTCTACGAGCAGTACTTC.

The J gene is TRBJ1-4, the V gene TRBV30, with 9 bases fitting TRBD1. This CDR3 spans 14 amino acids. CDR1 and CDR2 from the germline V gene are GTSNPN and SVGIG (reference sequence). J lost 8 bases, V lost 0 bases, and 4 bases had no gene match. The CDR3 spells CAWSVTTGGEKLFF. In DNA, the CDR3 is TGTGCCTGGAGTGTCACGACAGGGGGGGAAAAACTGTTTTTT.

This rearrangement joins TRBV14 to TRBJ2-7; 7 bases match TRBD2. Germline CDR1 reads SGHDN; CDR2 reads FVKESK. The CDR3 has 14 amino acids. The V segment lost 4 bases and the J segment 5 bases; nucleotides outside the gene matches: 8. DNA of the CDR3: TGTGCCAGCAGCCCGGGACTATGGATCGACGAGCAGTACTTC. As protein: CASSPGLWIDEQYF.

V usage is TRBV14 and J usage is TRBJ1-6; D possibly corresponds to TRBD1 (5 bases). In germline, CDR1 is SGHDN, CDR2 FVKESK. Trimming cost V 1 base and J 7 bases, with 11 bases left between them. The CDR3 sequence is 15 residues long. This chain's CDR3 is CASSQGGVRNSPLHF. The CDR3 coding sequence is TGTGCCAGCAGCCAAGGAGGGGTACGGAATTCACCCCTCCACTTT. Combining the CDR3 with reference TRBV14 and TRBJ1-6 gives the whole variable domain EAGVTQFPSHSVIEKGQTVTLRCDPISGHDNLYWYRRVMGKEIKFLLHFVKESKQDESGMPNNRFLAERTGGTYSTLKVQPAELEDSGVYFCASSQGGVRNSPLHFGNGTRLTVT.

The gene calls are TRBV5-6 and TRBJ2-7, with no clear D. Trimming pared 2 bases from V and 3 bases from J, leaving 9 bases between. The CDR3 is made up of 13 amino acids. Germline V gives CDR1 SGHDT, CDR2 YYEEEE. In nucleotides, the CDR3 is TGTGCCAGCAGCTTAAAGGTTGGCTACGAGCAGTACTTC. Encoded protein: CASSLKVGYEQYF.

This chain uses TRBV19 with TRBJ2-7; 7 nucleotides align to TRBD2. CDR1 LNHDA and CDR2 SQIVND come from the germline V gene (reference sequence). This CDR3 has 12 amino acids. Germline trimming cut 1 base from V and 7 bases from J; bases unmatched to any gene: 1. The CDR3 spells CASSIAAGEQYF. DNA of the CDR3: TGTGCCAGTAGTATAGCAGCGGGGGAGCAGTACTTC.

This clone is a singleton in its sample. The chain couples TRBV7-3 to TRBJ2-3, with a possible D match to TRBD2 (7 bases). Trimming stripped 4 bases from V and 4 bases from J, with 21 bases between. Germline CDR1 is SGHTA and CDR2 is FQGTGA. This CDR3 region has 17 residues. This CDR3 reads CASSSEGGPSVSDTQYF. The CDR3 DNA reads as TGTGCCAGCAGCTCAGAGGGGGGGCCGAGTGTCTCAGATACGCAGTATTTT.

V and J are TRBV10-3 and TRBJ2-5; the D gene is possibly TRBD1 (6 bases). The CDR3 is made up of 14 amino acids. CDR1 is ENHRY, CDR2 SYGVKD, per germline. The germline V and J ends were trimmed by 6 bases and 0 bases, with 11 bases remaining between them. CDR3 sequence: CAISDRYDQETQYF. The DNA of the CDR3 is TGTGCCATCAGCGACAGGTACGACCAAGAGACCCAGTACTTC.

The chain carries TRBV30 and TRBJ2-7, with 10 bases matching TRBD2. The CDR3 extends over 17 amino acids. The germline V gene has CDR1 GTSNPN and CDR2 SVGIG (reference sequence). V dropped 3 bases and J dropped 4; count of bases not matched to a gene: 15. The CDR3 DNA reads TGTGCCTGGAGACATCTAGCGGGAGTGGGGGCGAGGTACGAGCAGTACTTC. Residues: CAWRHLAGVGARYEQYF.

This chain joins TRBV5-6 and TRBJ2-7, with TRBD2 matching 10 bases. Germline V lookup: CDR1 SGHDT, CDR2 YYEEEE. The V and J ends lost 1 base and 5 bases, in that order; junction bases with no gene match: 9. The CDR3 contains 16 residues. DNA of the CDR3: TGTGCCAGCAGCTTGCCTCTAGCGGGAGATATCGACGAGCAGTACTTC. Protein sequence: CASSLPLAGDIDEQYF.

The J gene is TRBJ2-3, the V gene TRBV4-3; D remains unclear. CDR3 size: 15 residues. V lost 0 bases, J lost 5 bases, and 12 bases lay in between. Germline values: CDR1 LGHNA, CDR2 YSLEER. CDR3 in amino acids: CASSQDQEGEDTQYF. The CDR3 DNA follows: TGCGCCAGCAGCCAAGATCAGGAAGGAGAAGATACGCAGTATTTT.

The chain uses TRBV18 and TRBJ2-2, with 11 bases aligning to TRBD2. This CDR3 spans 17 amino acids. Germline V CDR1 and CDR2: KGHSH, LQKENI. The J segment lost 2 bases and the V segment lost 6 bases, leaving 8 bases of the junction unmatched. For the CDR3, the DNA is TGTGCCAGCTCTCTCGCCGGGACTAGCGGAAACACCGGGGAGCTGTTTTTT. This sequence encodes CASSLAGTSGNTGELFF.

Regarding this clone: This same CDR3 is encoded by further DNA sequences in the sample. The CDR3 loop is CASSSLDSNQPQHF. The CDR3 DNA reads as TGTGCCAGCAGCTCTCTGGATAGCAATCAGCCCCAGCATTTT. The chain couples TRBV27 to TRBJ1-5, with D unclear. V was cut by 6 bases and J by 0 bases, with 9 bases left in between. This CDR3 spans 14 amino acids. Germline lookup yields CDR1 MNHEY and CDR2 SMNVEV (reference sequence).

V and J are TRBV27 and TRBJ2-7; D not certain. Germline-derived CDR1 and CDR2 are MNHEY and SMNVEV (reference sequence). This CDR3 spans 13 amino acids. The V end lost 3 bases, the J end lost 5 bases, and 11 bases lay between the germline ends. The CDR3 nucleotides read TGTGCCAGCAGTTTGAAGGAATATGACGAGCAGTACTTC. It translates to CASSLKEYDEQYF.

The chain links TRBV6-5 to TRBJ2-2; 10 nucleotides agree with TRBD2. With V trimmed by 4 bases and J by 1 base, 0 bases remained unmatched. The germline gives CDR1 MNHEY, CDR2 SVGAGI. The CDR3 totals 15 residues. The CDR3 spells CASSLAGGNTGELFF. The CDR3 DNA reads as TGTGCCAGCAGTTTAGCGGGAGGGAACACCGGGGAGCTGTTTTTT.

This clone was counted a single time. The chain recombines TRBV9 with TRBJ2-5, with a tentative D call TRBD2 (6 bases). Germline CDR1 and CDR2: SGDLS and YYNGEE. The CDR3 sequence is 17 residues long. The V and J ends lost 1 base and 0 bases respectively, with 16 bases between them. The CDR3 DNA sequence: TGTGCCAGCAGCGTAACCCCGAGGAGGGACTACCAAGAGACCCAGTACTTC. Its translation: CASSVTPRRDYQETQYF. The variable domain in full, with the rest retrieved from reference TRBV9 and TRBJ2-5, is DSGVTQTPKHLITATGQRVTLRCSPRSGDLSVYWYQQSLDQGLQFLIQYYNGEERAKGNILERFSAQQFPDLHSELNLSSLELGDSALYFCASSVTPRRDYQETQYFGPGTRLLVL.